This TCR beta chain emerged from a study of blood T cells in healthy people across ages. This clonotype was found a few times. Its cognate antigen is unknown. Findings of the study overall: PBMCs left unsorted prevented a conclusive naive versus antigen-experienced comparison.

Primers used in a second PCR of about 6 to 12 cycles were a sample-barcoded 5' primer and a J-beta primer mix. Through a template-switch adaptor with 12 random nucleotides, each cDNA molecule received a tag. TCRdb independently ran MiXCR on the 5' RACE reads; one entry per CDR3 protein. The data show 600,000 or so distinct CDR3 sequences, approximately 30% seen once. Sequenced material: blood. The receptor comes from a woman aged 80 or over in good health.

The CDR3 spells CASSQVVSYNEQYF. DNA of the CDR3: TGCGCCAGCAGCCAAGTGGTCAGCTACAATGAGCAGTACTTC. The V gene is TRBV4-3, the J gene TRBJ2-5; D not certain. Germline V gene sequence: CDR1 LGHNA, CDR2 YSLEER. The length of the CDR3 is 14 residues. V was trimmed by 1 base and J by 11 bases, leaving 17 bases between them.